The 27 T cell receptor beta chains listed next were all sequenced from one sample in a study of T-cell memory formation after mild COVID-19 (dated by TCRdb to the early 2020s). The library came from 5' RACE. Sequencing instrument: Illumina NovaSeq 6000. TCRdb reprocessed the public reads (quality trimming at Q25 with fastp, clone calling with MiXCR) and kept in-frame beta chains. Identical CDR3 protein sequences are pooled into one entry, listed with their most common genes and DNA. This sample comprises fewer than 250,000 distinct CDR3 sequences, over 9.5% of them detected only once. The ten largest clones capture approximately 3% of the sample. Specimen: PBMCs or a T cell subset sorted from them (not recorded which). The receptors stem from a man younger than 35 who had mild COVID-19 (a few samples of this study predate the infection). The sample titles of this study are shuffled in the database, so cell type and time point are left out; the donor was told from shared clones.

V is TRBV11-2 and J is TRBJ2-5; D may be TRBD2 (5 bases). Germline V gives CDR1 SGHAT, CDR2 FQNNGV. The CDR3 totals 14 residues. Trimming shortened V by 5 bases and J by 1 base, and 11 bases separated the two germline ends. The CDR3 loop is CASSIGLAQETQYF. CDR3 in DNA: TGTGCCAGCAGCATCGGGCTAGCCCAAGAGACCCAGTACTTC.

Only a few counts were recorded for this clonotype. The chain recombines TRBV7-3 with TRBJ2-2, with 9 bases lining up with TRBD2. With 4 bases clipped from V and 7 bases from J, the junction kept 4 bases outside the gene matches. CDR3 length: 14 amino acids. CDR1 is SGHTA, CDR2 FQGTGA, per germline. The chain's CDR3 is CASSSGLAGGELFF. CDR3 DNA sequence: TGTGCCAGCAGCTCGGGACTAGCAGGCGGGGAGCTGTTTTTT.

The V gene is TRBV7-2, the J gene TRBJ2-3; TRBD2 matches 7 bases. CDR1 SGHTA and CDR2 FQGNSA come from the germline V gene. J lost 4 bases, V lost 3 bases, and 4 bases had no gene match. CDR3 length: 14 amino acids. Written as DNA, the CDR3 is TGTGCCAGCAGCTTCCAGCGGGGAGCAGATACGCAGTATTTT. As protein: CASSFQRGADTQYF.

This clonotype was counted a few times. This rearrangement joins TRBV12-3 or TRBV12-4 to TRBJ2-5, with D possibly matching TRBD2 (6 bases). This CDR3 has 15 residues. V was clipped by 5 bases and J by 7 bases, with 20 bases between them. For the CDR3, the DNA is TGTGCCAGCAGTGCCTCCGGGACTCGGTTTGGGACCCAGTACTTC. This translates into CASSASGTRFGTQYF.

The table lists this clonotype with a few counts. The CDR3 DNA reads as TGTGCCAGCAGCCCCGGACAGACCCAAGAGACCCAGTACTTC. Its protein is CASSPGQTQETQYF. The rearrangement uses TRBV5-4 and TRBJ2-5, with D possibly TRBD1 on 6 matching bases. CDR1 and CDR2 from the germline V gene are SGHNT and YYREEE (reference sequence). V dropped 4 bases and J dropped 1 base, with 11 bases sitting between them. CDR3 length equals 14 residues. Together with reference TRBV5-4 and TRBJ2-5, the CDR3 gives the full variable domain: ETGVTQSPTHLIKTRGQQVTLRCSSQSGHNTVSWYQQALGQGPQFIFQYYREEENGRGNFPPRFSGLQFPNYSSELNVNALELDDSALYLCASSPGQTQETQYFGPGTRLLVL.

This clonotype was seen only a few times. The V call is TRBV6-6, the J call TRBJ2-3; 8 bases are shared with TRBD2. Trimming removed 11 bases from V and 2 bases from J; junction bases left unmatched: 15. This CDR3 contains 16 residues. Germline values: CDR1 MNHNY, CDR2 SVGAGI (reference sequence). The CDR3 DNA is TGTGCCGGAGCTCCCGGGGGGGCCTCCGCCACAGATACGCAGTATTTT. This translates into CAGAPGGASATDTQYF.

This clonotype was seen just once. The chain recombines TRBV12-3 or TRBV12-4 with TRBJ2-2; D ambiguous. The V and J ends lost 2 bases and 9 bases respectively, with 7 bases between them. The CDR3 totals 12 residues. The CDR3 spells CASSLRTRELFF. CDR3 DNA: TGTGCCAGCAGTTTACGTACCCGGGAGCTGTTTTTT.

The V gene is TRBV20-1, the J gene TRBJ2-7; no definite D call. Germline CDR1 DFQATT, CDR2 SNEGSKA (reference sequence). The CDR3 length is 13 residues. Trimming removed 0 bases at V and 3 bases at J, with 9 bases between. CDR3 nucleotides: TGCAGTGCTAGAGACCCCCTACACTACGAGCAGTACGTC. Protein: CSARDPLHYEQYV.

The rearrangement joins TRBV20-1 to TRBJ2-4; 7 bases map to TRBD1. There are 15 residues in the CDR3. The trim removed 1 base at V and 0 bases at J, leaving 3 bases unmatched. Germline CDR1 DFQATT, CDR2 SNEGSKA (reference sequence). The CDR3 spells CSARVPGGAKNIQYF. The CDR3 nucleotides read TGCAGTGCTAGAGTTCCAGGGGGAGCCAAAAACATTCAGTACTTC.

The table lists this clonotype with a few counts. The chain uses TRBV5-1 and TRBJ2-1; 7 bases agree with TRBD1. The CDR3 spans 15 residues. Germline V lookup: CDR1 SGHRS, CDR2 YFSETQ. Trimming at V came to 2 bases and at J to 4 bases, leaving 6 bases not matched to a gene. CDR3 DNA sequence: TGCGCCAGCAGCTTAGATCCGGGACAGTACAATGAGCAGTTCTTC. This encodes CASSLDPGQYNEQFF.

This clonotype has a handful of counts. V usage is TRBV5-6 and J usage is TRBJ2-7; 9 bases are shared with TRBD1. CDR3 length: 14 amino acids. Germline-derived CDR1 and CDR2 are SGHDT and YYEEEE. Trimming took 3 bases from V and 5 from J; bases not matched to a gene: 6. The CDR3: CASSWETGGNEQYF. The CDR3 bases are TGTGCCAGCAGCTGGGAAACAGGGGGCAACGAGCAGTACTTC.

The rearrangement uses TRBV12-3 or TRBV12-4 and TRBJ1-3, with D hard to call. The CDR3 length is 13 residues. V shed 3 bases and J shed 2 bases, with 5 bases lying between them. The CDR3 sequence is CASSFVAGNTIYF. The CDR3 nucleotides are TGTGCCAGCAGTTTTGTCGCTGGAAACACCATATATTTT.

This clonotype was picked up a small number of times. CDR3 loop: CSALVYSKAFF. CDR3 in DNA: TGCAGTGCCCTAGTATATTCGAAAGCTTTCTTT. The V gene is TRBV20-1, the J gene TRBJ1-1; D gene unclear. CDR1 is DFQATT and CDR2 is SNEGSKA in the germline V gene (reference sequence). Trimming stripped 6 bases from V and 9 bases from J, with 14 bases between. The CDR3 loop spans 11 amino acids.

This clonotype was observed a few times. CDR3 loop: CASSFNRALGRVTEAFF. CDR3 nucleotides: TGTGCCAGCAGTTTTAATAGAGCATTAGGGCGGGTTACTGAAGCTTTCTTT. The chain combines TRBV27 with TRBJ1-1; D unresolved. The CDR3 runs 17 residues. The germline V and J ends were trimmed by 3 bases and 5 bases, with 22 bases remaining between them. In germline, CDR1 is MNHEY, CDR2 SMNVEV (reference sequence).

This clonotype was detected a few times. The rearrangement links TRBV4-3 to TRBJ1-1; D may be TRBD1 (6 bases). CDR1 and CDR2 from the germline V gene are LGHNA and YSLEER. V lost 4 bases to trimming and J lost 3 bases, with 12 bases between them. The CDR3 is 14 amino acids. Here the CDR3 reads CASSPGGLHTEAFF. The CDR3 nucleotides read TGCGCCAGCAGCCCGGGGGGCCTCCACACTGAAGCTTTCTTT.

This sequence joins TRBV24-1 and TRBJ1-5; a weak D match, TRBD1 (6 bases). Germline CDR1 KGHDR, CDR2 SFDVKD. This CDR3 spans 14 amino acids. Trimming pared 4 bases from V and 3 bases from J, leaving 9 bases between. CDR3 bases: TGTGCCACCAGTGAGGGACAAATCAATCAGCCCCAGCATTTT. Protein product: CATSEGQINQPQHF.

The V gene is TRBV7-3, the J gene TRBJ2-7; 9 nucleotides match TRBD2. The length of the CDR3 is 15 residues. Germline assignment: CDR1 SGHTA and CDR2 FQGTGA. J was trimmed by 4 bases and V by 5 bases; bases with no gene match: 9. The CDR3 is CASSPQAGGLYEQYF. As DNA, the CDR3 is TGTGCCAGCAGCCCACAAGCGGGGGGACTATACGAGCAGTACTTC.

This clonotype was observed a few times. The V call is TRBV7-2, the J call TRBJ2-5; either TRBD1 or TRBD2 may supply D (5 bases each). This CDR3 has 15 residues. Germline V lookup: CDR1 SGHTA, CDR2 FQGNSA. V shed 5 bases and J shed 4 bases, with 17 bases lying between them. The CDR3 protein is CASSRFGPGRETQYF. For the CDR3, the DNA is TGTGCCAGCAGCCGGTTCGGTCCGGGACGAGAGACCCAGTACTTC.

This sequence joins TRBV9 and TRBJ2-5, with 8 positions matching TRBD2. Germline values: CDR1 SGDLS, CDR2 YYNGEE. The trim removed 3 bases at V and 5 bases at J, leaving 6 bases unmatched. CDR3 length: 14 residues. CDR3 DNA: TGTGCCAGCAGCGCCCGGGGGGGTTGGGAGACCCAGTACTTC. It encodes CASSARGGWETQYF.

CDR3: CASSLTERGVTGELFF. The CDR3 bases are TGCGCCAGCAGCTTGACCGAGCGGGGGGTCACCGGGGAGCTGTTTTTT. The V gene is TRBV5-1, the J gene TRBJ2-2, with TRBD2 identical over 9 bases. CDR1 SGHRS and CDR2 YFSETQ come from the germline V gene. The ends lost 1 base at V and 4 bases at J; junction bases unmatched: 5. The length of the CDR3 is 16 residues.

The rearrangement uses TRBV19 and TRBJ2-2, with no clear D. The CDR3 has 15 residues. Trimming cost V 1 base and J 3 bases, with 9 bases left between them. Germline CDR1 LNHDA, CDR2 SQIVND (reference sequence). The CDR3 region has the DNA TGTGCCAGTAGTATAGGGGGTCCTCACACCGGGGAGCTGTTTTTT. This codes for CASSIGGPHTGELFF.

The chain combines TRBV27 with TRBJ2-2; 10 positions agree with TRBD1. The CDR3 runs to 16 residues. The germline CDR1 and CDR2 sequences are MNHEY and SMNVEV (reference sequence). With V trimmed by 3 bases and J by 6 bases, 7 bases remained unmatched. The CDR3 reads CASSFTRTGGAGELFF. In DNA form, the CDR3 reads TGTGCCAGCAGTTTCACCAGGACAGGGGGTGCCGGGGAGCTGTTTTTT.

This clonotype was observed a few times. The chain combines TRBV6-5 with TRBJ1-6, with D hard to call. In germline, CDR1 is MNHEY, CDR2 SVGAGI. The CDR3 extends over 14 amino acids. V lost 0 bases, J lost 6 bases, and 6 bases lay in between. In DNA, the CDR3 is TGTGCCAGCAGTTACTCGCGTTTTAATTCACCCCTCCACTTT. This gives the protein CASSYSRFNSPLHF.

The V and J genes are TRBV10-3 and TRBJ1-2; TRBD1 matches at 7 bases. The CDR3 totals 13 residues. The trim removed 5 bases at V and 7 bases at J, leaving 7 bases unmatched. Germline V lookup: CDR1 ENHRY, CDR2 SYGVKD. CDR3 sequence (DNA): TGTGCCATCAGTTCGGGACAGTTGGTTGGCTACACCTTC. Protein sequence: CAISSGQLVGYTF.

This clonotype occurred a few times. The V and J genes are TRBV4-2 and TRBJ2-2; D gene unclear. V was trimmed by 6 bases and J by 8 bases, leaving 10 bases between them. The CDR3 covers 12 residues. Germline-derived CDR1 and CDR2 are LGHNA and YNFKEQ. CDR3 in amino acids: CASSLQDGELFF. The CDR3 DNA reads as TGTGCCAGCAGTCTTCAGGATGGGGAGCTGTTTTTT.

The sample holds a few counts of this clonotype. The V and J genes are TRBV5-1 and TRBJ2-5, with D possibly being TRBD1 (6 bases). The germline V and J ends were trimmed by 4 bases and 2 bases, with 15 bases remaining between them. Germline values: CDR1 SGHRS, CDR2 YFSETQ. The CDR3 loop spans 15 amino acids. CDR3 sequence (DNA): TGCGCCAGCAGCGCACTACAGGGTCAGCAAGAGACCCAGTACTTC. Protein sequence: CASSALQGQQETQYF.

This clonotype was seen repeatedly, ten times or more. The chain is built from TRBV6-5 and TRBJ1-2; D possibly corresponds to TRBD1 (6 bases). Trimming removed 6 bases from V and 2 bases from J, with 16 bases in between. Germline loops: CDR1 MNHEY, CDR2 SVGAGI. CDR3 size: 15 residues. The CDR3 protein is CASSPLTGQNYGYTF. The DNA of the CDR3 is TGTGCCAGCAGCCCCCTTACAGGGCAGAACTATGGCTACACCTTC.